The subject of this entry is one T cell receptor (beta chain). The data derive from a study of shared clonotypes between healthy human individuals. The data were produced by immunoSEQ multiplex PCR, yet TCRdb's version contains in-frame clones alone and is incomplete. The sample lists some 2 million clones; roughly 96% were seen once. The germline gives CDR1 KGHSH, CDR2 LQKENI. The CDR3 is 15 residues long. V lost 1 base and J 5 bases, leaving 14 bases between the germline ends. This chain uses TRBV18 with TRBJ2-5; tentative D call: TRBD1 (5 bases). The source material was naive CD4+ T cells sorted from blood. The subset: CD45RA+ positively selected. This sequence was found in a man younger than 35 in good health. The CDR3 spells CASSPLAGLAETQYF. As DNA, the CDR3 is TGTGCCAGCTCACCACTGGCAGGGTTGGCGGAGACCCAGTACTTC.